This TCR beta chain was documented in a study of siplizumab effects on memory and regulatory T cells. In regard to this clone: Its antigen is still unknown.

The ends were cut back, 4 bases at V and 4 bases at J, with 16 bases in the middle. Germline V gives CDR1 KGHSH, CDR2 LQKENI. CDR3 size: 15 residues. Broader study findings: Only a minority of proliferating CD4+ or CD8+ clones had an assignable naive or memory phenotype, with roughly 75-95% lacking one.

Repertoires were generated with immunoSEQ multiplex PCR, while TCRdb's copy carries only in-frame clones and drops some. The sample carries over 55,000 clones, approximately 82% recorded once. The TCR sequence derives from a human donor in good health. The rearrangement uses TRBV18 and TRBJ1-1; weak D call: TRBD1 (6 bases). The sequenced sample consisted of memory CD4+ T cells sorted from blood. The CDR3 DNA reads as TGTGCCAGCTCACGGGGGCGACAGGTCGGCACTGAAGCTTTCTTT. This codes for CASSRGRQVGTEAFF.